Included here is one TCR beta chain sequence, with context. The sample originates from a study of control samples from healthy donors and cancer patients. Using immunoSEQ multiplex PCR, the repertoire was profiled, and TCRdb retains in-frame clones only, with some absent. The top ten clones hold 1.5% to 2% of a sample with about 120,000 clones, roughly 87% of them seen once. V lost 1 base, J lost 6 bases, and 4 bases lay in between. Germline V gives CDR1 SEHNR, CDR2 FQNEAQ (reference sequence). The CDR3 totals 13 residues. The chain employs TRBV7-9 and TRBJ1-6; no clear D gene. Source material: blood. This TCR derives from a man younger than 35 in good health. CDR3 nucleotides: TGTGCCAGCAGCTTAGACCTTAATTCACCCCTCCACTTT. This translates into CASSLDLNSPLHF.